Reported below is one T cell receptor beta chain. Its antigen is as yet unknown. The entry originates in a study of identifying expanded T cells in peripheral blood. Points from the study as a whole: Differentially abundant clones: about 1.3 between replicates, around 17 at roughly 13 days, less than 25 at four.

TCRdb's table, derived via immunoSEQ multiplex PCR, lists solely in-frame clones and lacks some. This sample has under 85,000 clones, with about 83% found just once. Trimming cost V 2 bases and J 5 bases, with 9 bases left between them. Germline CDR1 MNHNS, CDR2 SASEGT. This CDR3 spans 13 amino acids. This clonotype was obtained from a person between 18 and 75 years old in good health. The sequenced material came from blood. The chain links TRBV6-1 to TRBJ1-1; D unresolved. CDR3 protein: CASSELRLTEAFF. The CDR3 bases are TGTGCCAGCAGTGAATTACGTTTGACTGAAGCTTTCTTT.